This TCR beta chain stems from a study of long-term antiretroviral therapy in people with HIV. Runs used v3.0 of the immunoSEQ assay and were done at survey level. Profiled with immunoSEQ multiplex PCR; TCRdb holds only in-frame clones, not every one. The table records approximately 35,000 clones, 85% to 95% of them present only once. The length of the CDR3 is 14 residues. Germline V gives CDR1 ENHRY, CDR2 SYGVKD. Trimming removed 3 bases from V and 4 bases from J, with 12 bases in between. V gene TRBV10-3 combines with J gene TRBJ1-2; D possibly corresponds to TRBD1 (5 bases). The receptor's source is a woman in her fifties or sixties with HIV. The sequencing here drew on unsorted PBMCs, taken about 5.1 years after starting antiretroviral therapy. Here the CDR3 reads CAISEGDGAYGYTF. DNA for the CDR3: TGTGCCATCAGTGAAGGGGACGGAGCCTATGGCTACACCTTC.